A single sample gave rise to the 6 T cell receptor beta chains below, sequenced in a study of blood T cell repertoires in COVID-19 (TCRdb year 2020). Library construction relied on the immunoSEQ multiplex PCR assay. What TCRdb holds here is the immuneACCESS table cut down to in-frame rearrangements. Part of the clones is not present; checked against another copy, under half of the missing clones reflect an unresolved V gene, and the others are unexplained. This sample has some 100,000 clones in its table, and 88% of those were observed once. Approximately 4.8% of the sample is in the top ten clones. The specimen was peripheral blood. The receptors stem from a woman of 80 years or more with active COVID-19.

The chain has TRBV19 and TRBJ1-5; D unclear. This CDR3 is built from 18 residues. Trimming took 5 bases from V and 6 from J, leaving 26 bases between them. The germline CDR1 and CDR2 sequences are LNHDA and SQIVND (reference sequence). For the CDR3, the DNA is TGTGCCAGTAGTCCCCAAGCCCCGGACGCGCGAGGAGGTCAGCCCCAGCATTTT. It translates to CASSPQAPDARGGQPQHF.

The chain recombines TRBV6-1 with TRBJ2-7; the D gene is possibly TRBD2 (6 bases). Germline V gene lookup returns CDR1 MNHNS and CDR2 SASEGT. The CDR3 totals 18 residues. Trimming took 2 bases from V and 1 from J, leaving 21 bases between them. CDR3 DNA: TGTGCCAGCAGTGAATCGCCTCGGGGAGCGGGTTCTTCCTACGAGCAGTACTTC. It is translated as CASSESPRGAGSSYEQYF.

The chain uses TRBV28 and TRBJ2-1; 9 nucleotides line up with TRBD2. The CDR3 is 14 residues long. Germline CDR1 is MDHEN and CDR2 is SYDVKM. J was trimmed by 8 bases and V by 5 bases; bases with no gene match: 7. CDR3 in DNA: TGTGCCAGCAGTGCCGGAGCGGGAGGCCATGAGCAGTTCTTC. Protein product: CASSAGAGGHEQFF.

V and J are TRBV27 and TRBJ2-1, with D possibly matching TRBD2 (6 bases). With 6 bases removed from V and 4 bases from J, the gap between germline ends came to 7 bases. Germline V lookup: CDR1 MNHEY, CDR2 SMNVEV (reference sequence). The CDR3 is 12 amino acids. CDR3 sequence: CASRGGYNEQFF. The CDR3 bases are TGTGCCAGCAGAGGAGGGTACAATGAGCAGTTCTTC.

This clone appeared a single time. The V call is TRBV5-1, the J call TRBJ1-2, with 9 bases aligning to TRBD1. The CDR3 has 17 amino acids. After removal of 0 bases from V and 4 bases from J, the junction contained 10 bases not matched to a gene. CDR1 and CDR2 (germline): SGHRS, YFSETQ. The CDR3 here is CASSLDATGGRGYGYTF. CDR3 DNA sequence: TGCGCCAGCAGCTTGGATGCGACAGGGGGAAGAGGCTATGGCTACACCTTC.

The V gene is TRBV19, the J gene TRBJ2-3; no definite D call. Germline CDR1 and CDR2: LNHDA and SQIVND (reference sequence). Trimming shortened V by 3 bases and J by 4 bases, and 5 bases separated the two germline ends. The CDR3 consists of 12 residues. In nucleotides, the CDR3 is TGTGCCAGTAGTATCCATCCAGATACGCAGTATTTT. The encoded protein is CASSIHPDTQYF. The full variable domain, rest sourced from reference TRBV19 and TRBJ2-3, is DGGITQSPKYLFRKEGQNVTLSCEQNLNHDAMYWYRQDPGQGLRLIYYSQIVNDFQKGDIAEGYSVSREKKESFPLTVTSAQKNPTAFYLCASSIHPDTQYFGPGTRLTVL.